Following are 24 T cell receptor beta chains from one sample sequenced in a study of T cell responses to AZD1222 COVID-19 vaccine. TCRdb's copy holds only in-frame clones and misses some; the assay was immunoSEQ multiplex PCR. The sample comprises around 88,000 clones, approximately 91% of which are singletons, and around 5.8% rests with the top ten. This material consisted of peripheral blood, taken on day 0 of AZD1222 vaccination. These receptors came from an adult in good health.

V gene TRBV2 combines with J gene TRBJ1-1; 9 bases fit TRBD1. V shed 5 bases, J shed 6 bases, and the junction held 13 bases outside the gene matches. CDR1 and CDR2 (germline): SNHLY, FYNNEI. The CDR3 length is 16 residues. The CDR3 DNA sequence: TGTGCCAGCAGTCCACGCCAGCGGGACAGGGTCTCTGAAGCTTTCTTT. Protein: CASSPRQRDRVSEAFF.

CDR3 coding DNA: TGTGCCAGCAGTGAAGGGGACAGGGGAAACAATGAGCAGTTCTTC. It translates to CASSEGDRGNNEQFF. The chain recombines TRBV2 with TRBJ2-1, with TRBD1 matching 10 bases. The CDR3 totals 15 residues. Germline loops: CDR1 SNHLY, CDR2 FYNNEI. V lost 1 base, J lost 5 bases, and 2 bases stayed unmatched.

This clone showed up just once. This CDR3 reads CASSPFGPGAGELFF. The CDR3 region has the DNA TGCGCCAGCAGCCCCTTCGGACCCGGGGCCGGGGAGCTGTTTTTT. The chain carries TRBV5-1 and TRBJ2-2; D possibly corresponds to TRBD2 (5 bases). This CDR3 spans 15 amino acids. Trimming pared 4 bases from V and 6 bases from J, leaving 16 bases between. Germline V gene sequence: CDR1 SGHRS, CDR2 YFSETQ.

Here the CDR3 DNA reads TGCGCCAGCAGCCAGTATCGGGAGCAAAACATTCAGTACTTC. As protein: CASSQYREQNIQYF. The chain joins TRBV4-1 to TRBJ2-4; maybe TRBD2 (6 bases). The CDR3 runs 14 residues. Germline loops: CDR1 MGHRA, CDR2 YSYEKL. V was cut by 3 bases and J by 5 bases, with 11 bases left in between.

The CDR3 loop reads CASSFSGVNTGELFF. CDR3 DNA sequence: TGTGCCAGCAGCTTTTCGGGGGTTAACACCGGGGAGCTGTTTTTT. The rearrangement joins TRBV7-2 to TRBJ2-2; D might be TRBD2 (6 bases). This CDR3 spans 15 amino acids. CDR1 and CDR2 from the germline V gene are SGHTA and FQGNSA. Trimming shortened V by 3 bases and J by 2 bases, and 10 bases separated the two germline ends.

The chain uses TRBV7-8 and TRBJ2-3; TRBD1 might be the D (6 bases). CDR3 length: 16 residues. V was shortened by 4 bases and J by 1 base, with 15 bases between the two germline ends. Looked up from germline, CDR1 is SGHVS and CDR2 is FQNEAQ. The CDR3 DNA sequence: TGTGCCAGCAGCTACTTTCTAGGGGGAGGCACAGATACGCAGTATTTT. Protein sequence: CASSYFLGGGTDTQYF.

The rearrangement links TRBV28 to TRBJ1-6; D gene ambiguous. The CDR3 loop spans 15 amino acids. CDR1 is MDHEN and CDR2 is SYDVKM in the germline V gene. V was shortened by 5 bases and J by 8 bases, with 16 bases between the two germline ends. For the CDR3, the DNA is TGTGCCAGCAGTCTCGGACCCCCGAGGGATTCACCCCTCCACTTT. It yields the protein CASSLGPPRDSPLHF. Supplemented by reference TRBV28 and TRBJ1-6, the full variable domain reads DVKVTQSSRYLVKRTGEKVFLECVQDMDHENMFWYRQDPGLGLRLIYFSYDVKMKEKGDIPEGYSVSREKKERFSLILESASTNQTSMYLCASSLGPPRDSPLHFGNGTRLTVT.

The genes are TRBV27 and TRBJ2-7; D is possibly TRBD1 (6 bases). The CDR3 runs to 14 residues. The V end lost 4 bases, the J end lost 2 bases, and 12 bases lay between the germline ends. Germline values: CDR1 MNHEY, CDR2 SMNVEV (reference sequence). The CDR3 loop is CASSYKTGTYEQYF. DNA of the CDR3: TGTGCCAGCAGTTACAAGACAGGAACCTACGAGCAGTACTTC.

This rearrangement joins TRBV30 to TRBJ1-2, with D uncertain. The CDR3 runs to 13 residues. V shed 2 bases and J shed 1 base, with 8 bases lying between them. Germline V gene data show CDR1 as GTSNPN and CDR2 as SVGIG (reference sequence). Written as DNA, the CDR3 is TGTGCCTGGAGTAGGACGAATAACTATGGCTACACCTTC. It codes for CAWSRTNNYGYTF.

This sequence joins TRBV28 and TRBJ1-6, with TRBD1 matching over 8 bases. Germline V gene lookup returns CDR1 MDHEN and CDR2 SYDVKM. The CDR3 sequence is 17 residues long. Trimming at V came to 2 bases and at J to 0 bases, leaving 3 bases not matched to a gene. Here the CDR3 reads CASSLVQGDSYNSPLHF. The CDR3 DNA is TGTGCCAGCAGTTTAGTACAGGGGGACTCCTATAATTCACCCCTCCACTTT.

The V call is TRBV15, the J call TRBJ1-5, with D maybe TRBD1 (5 bases). V dropped 2 bases and J dropped 5 bases, with 10 bases sitting between them. Per germline, CDR1 LNHNV and CDR2 YYDKDF (reference sequence). The CDR3 is 14 residues long. CDR3 sequence (DNA): TGTGCCACCAGCAGACGGGGGGAGTATCAGCCCCAGCATTTT. Translation gives CATSRRGEYQPQHF.

This clone showed up just a few times. This chain links TRBV5-4 with TRBJ2-2, with TRBD2 as a possible D gene (5 bases). CDR1 and CDR2 from the germline V gene are SGHNT and YYREEE (reference sequence). The CDR3 is made up of 16 amino acids. Trimming shortened V by 4 bases and J by 4 bases, and 17 bases separated the two germline ends. CDR3 sequence (DNA): TGTGCCAGCAGCCCTCGCAGCGGAGGACTCACCGGGGAGCTGTTTTTT. Translating it yields CASSPRSGGLTGELFF. The entire variable domain, with the rest obtained from reference TRBV5-4 and TRBJ2-2, is as follows: ETGVTQSPTHLIKTRGQQVTLRCSSQSGHNTVSWYQQALGQGPQFIFQYYREEENGRGNFPPRFSGLQFPNYSSELNVNALELDDSALYLCASSPRSGGLTGELFFGEGSRLTVL.

This sequence joins TRBV7-2 and TRBJ1-2; D unresolved. The V gene's germline CDR1 is SGHTA and CDR2 FQGNSA. V shed 5 bases and J shed 6 bases, with 16 bases lying between them. The CDR3 is made up of 14 amino acids. The CDR3 loop is CASSPPGKTDGYTF. The CDR3 DNA sequence: TGTGCCAGCAGCCCGCCGGGAAAGACCGATGGCTACACCTTC. The full variable domain, with the rest looked up from reference TRBV7-2 and TRBJ1-2, is GAGVSQSPSNKVTEKGKDVELRCDPISGHTALYWYRQSLGQGLEFLIYFQGNSAPDKSGLPSDRFSAERTGGSVSTLTIQRTQQEDSAVYLCASSPPGKTDGYTFGSGTRLTVV.

This clone was detected once. The gene calls are TRBV27 and TRBJ2-7; D perhaps matches TRBD2 (6 bases). V gave up 2 bases and J gave up 6 bases, with 8 bases separating them. CDR3 size: 12 residues. CDR1 and CDR2 from the germline V gene are MNHEY and SMNVEV (reference sequence). The CDR3 region is CASSLPGSEQYF. The CDR3 bases are TGTGCCAGCAGTTTACCCGGGAGCGAGCAGTACTTC.

The rearrangement uses TRBV6-5 and TRBJ2-1; 10 positions agree with TRBD2. Per the germline V gene, CDR1 is MNHEY and CDR2 is SVGAGI. The CDR3 runs to 16 residues. V shed 4 bases and J 9 bases; nucleotides not matched to a gene: 12. The CDR3 spells CASSSPSGSGPGEQFF. CDR3 sequence (DNA): TGTGCCAGCAGTTCTCCTAGCGGGAGTGGCCCGGGTGAGCAGTTCTTC.

The V gene is TRBV30, the J gene TRBJ1-4; possibly TRBD1 for D (6 bases). CDR1 and CDR2 (germline): GTSNPN, SVGIG (reference sequence). Trimming left V 2 bases short and J 8 bases short, with 12 bases between. This CDR3 is 13 amino acids long. The CDR3 sequence is CAWSNREAEKLFF. The CDR3 region has the DNA TGTGCCTGGAGTAACAGGGAAGCCGAAAAACTGTTTTTT.

The J gene is TRBJ2-7, the V gene TRBV4-1; either TRBD1 or TRBD2 may fit D (5 bases each). The CDR3 has 16 amino acids. Trimming took 1 base from V and 4 from J, leaving 17 bases between them. The germline gives CDR1 MGHRA, CDR2 YSYEKL. CDR3 residues: CASSQVSGAQKYEQYF. CDR3 DNA: TGCGCCAGCAGCCAAGTTTCCGGGGCTCAGAAATACGAGCAGTACTTC.

The chain uses TRBV5-1 and TRBJ2-7; a possible D gene is TRBD1 (5 bases). The CDR3 runs to 14 residues. Trimming removed 4 bases from V and 6 bases from J, with 17 bases in between. CDR1 and CDR2 from the germline V gene are SGHRS and YFSETQ. The CDR3 is CASSAGHPFGEQYF. In DNA form, the CDR3 reads TGCGCCAGCAGCGCTGGACACCCTTTTGGCGAGCAGTACTTC.

The rearrangement joins TRBV28 to TRBJ2-7; D perhaps matches TRBD1 (5 bases). Trimming left V 7 bases short and J 3 bases short, with 16 bases between. This CDR3 is 14 amino acids long. Germline loops: CDR1 MDHEN, CDR2 SYDVKM. Here the CDR3 DNA reads TGTGCCAGCACAAGGAAACAGGACCTCTACGAGCAGTACTTC. Protein product: CASTRKQDLYEQYF.

The chain has TRBV7-9 and TRBJ2-6; D remains ambiguous. The CDR3 sequence is 14 residues long. Germline-derived CDR1 and CDR2 are SEHNR and FQNEAQ (reference sequence). Trimming removed 0 bases at V and 2 bases at J, with 2 bases between. CDR3 region: CASSLAAGANVLTF. The CDR3 nucleotides read TGTGCCAGCAGCTTAGCGGCTGGGGCCAACGTCCTGACTTTC.

The chain employs TRBV27 and TRBJ2-5; D unresolved. CDR1 is MNHEY and CDR2 is SMNVEV in the germline V gene (reference sequence). CDR3 size: 13 residues. The V end was cut by 6 bases, the J end by 3 bases, with 11 bases between. The CDR3 DNA sequence: TGTGCCAGCAGATCCCGGAGAGAAGAGACCCAGTACTTC. This sequence encodes CASRSRREETQYF.

J is TRBJ1-2 and V is TRBV5-6; TRBD1 aligns across 7 bases. The germline V gene has CDR1 SGHDT and CDR2 YYEEEE. The CDR3 is 13 amino acids. V trimming: 3 bases; J trimming: 6 bases; junction bases outside the gene matches: 5. The CDR3 DNA reads TGTGCCAGCAGCTCCGCAGGGGGAGATGGCTACACCTTC. Its protein is CASSSAGGDGYTF.

The chain recombines TRBV6-1 with TRBJ1-5; D remains ambiguous. Germline V lookup: CDR1 MNHNS, CDR2 SASEGT. The CDR3 runs to 15 residues. Deletions cut 2 bases from V and 2 bases from J, with 10 bases between. The DNA for the CDR3 is TGTGCCAGCAGTGAAATGGGGTATGGCAATCAGCCCCAGCATTTT. Translation gives CASSEMGYGNQPQHF.

The chain employs TRBV29-1 and TRBJ2-5, with D perhaps TRBD2 (6 bases). CDR1 and CDR2 from the germline V gene are SQVTM and ANQGSEA. Trimming pared 7 bases from V and 0 bases from J, leaving 12 bases between. CDR3 length: 13 amino acids. The CDR3 region is CSACGANQETQYF. CDR3 coding DNA: TGCAGCGCTTGCGGGGCTAACCAAGAGACCCAGTACTTC.